Following are 31 T cell receptor beta chains from one sample sequenced in a study of PD-1 blockade in classical Hodgkin lymphoma. Assay: immunoSEQ multiplex PCR; the TCRdb copy retains only in-frame clones and omits some. Here the sample spans tens of thousands of clones, around 90% being singletons. Indicated time point: cycle 4 day 1 (C4D1), after 6 weeks of nivolumab. Every single patient, without exception, relapsed after autologous stem cell transplantation, and brentuximab vedotin exposure varied. The source material was peripheral blood mononuclear cells (PBMCs), sampled before the fourth cycle of nivolumab. The receptors derive from a human donor with classical Hodgkin lymphoma.

V is TRBV13 and J is TRBJ2-7, with D possibly being TRBD1 or TRBD2 (5 bases each). This CDR3 is 14 amino acids long. The V gene lost 8 bases and the J gene lost 0 bases, with 14 bases spanning the gap. Germline V gives CDR1 PRHDT, CDR2 FYEKMQ (reference sequence). The CDR3 coding sequence is TGTGCCAGCCGAACCCGGGACCGCTCCTACGAGCAGTACTTC. Translated, it gives CASRTRDRSYEQYF.

This CDR3 reads CASSVVGLNTEAFF. CDR3 bases: TGTGCCAGCAGTGTTGTGGGACTGAACACTGAAGCTTTCTTT. The chain is built from TRBV5-4 and TRBJ1-1; D is perhaps TRBD1 (5 bases). Between the trimmed V and J ends, which lost 5 bases and 0 bases, there was a span of 11 bases. The germline V gene encodes CDR1 SGHNT and CDR2 YYREEE (reference sequence). There are 14 residues in the CDR3.

The chain joins TRBV18 to TRBJ2-3; D is uncertain. V lost 4 bases, J lost 3 bases, and 2 bases lay in between. This CDR3 contains 11 residues. Germline-derived CDR1 and CDR2 are KGHSH and LQKENI. CDR3 nucleotides: TGTGCCAGCTCACTTACAGATACGCAGTATTTT. Its protein is CASSLTDTQYF.

This chain links TRBV15 with TRBJ2-1; 10 bases are a match to TRBD1. CDR1 and CDR2 (germline): LNHNV, YYDKDF (reference sequence). V shed 3 bases and J 2 bases; nucleotides not matched to a gene: 7. The CDR3 extends over 17 amino acids. Here the CDR3 DNA reads TGTGCCACCAGCAGTTTGGACAGGGGGATTCCCTACAATGAGCAGTTCTTC. Residues: CATSSLDRGIPYNEQFF.

V and J are TRBV27 and TRBJ1-2; 7 nucleotides line up with TRBD1. Germline V lookup: CDR1 MNHEY, CDR2 SMNVEV (reference sequence). The CDR3 spans 15 residues. Trimming at V came to 5 bases and at J to 5 bases, leaving 11 bases not matched to a gene. CDR3 nucleotides: TGTGCCAGCAGTCTCAGACAGGGTACCTCGTATGGCTACACCTTC. It encodes CASSLRQGTSYGYTF.

The chain recombines TRBV25-1 with TRBJ2-7, with D possibly TRBD1 on 5 matching bases. Germline loops: CDR1 MGHDK, CDR2 SYGVNS. The ends were cut back, 3 bases at V and 2 bases at J, with 14 bases in the middle. The CDR3 has 15 residues. The CDR3 reads CASSDPRAFAYEQYF. The CDR3 DNA is TGTGCCAGCAGTGATCCCAGGGCCTTTGCCTACGAGCAGTACTTC.

The rearrangement links TRBV7-8 to TRBJ2-5; TRBD2 matches 7 bases. Germline values: CDR1 SGHVS, CDR2 FQNEAQ. The length of the CDR3 is 16 residues. The V gene end was trimmed by 3 bases and the J gene end by 4 bases; junction bases not matched to a gene: 11. The CDR3 spells CASSFYTSASGETQYF. The CDR3 region has the DNA TGTGCCAGCAGCTTTTATACTAGCGCTTCAGGAGAGACCCAGTACTTC.

This chain links TRBV11-1 with TRBJ1-2; maybe TRBD1 (5 bases). The germline V gene encodes CDR1 SGHAT and CDR2 FQDESV (reference sequence). This CDR3 spans 14 amino acids. With 5 bases removed from V and 4 bases from J, the gap between germline ends came to 14 bases. Written as DNA, the CDR3 is TGTGCCAGCAGCCCGGGGCTTTCTTCCTATGGCTACACCTTC. This codes for CASSPGLSSYGYTF. The variable domain in full, with the rest retrieved from reference TRBV11-1 and TRBJ1-2, is EAEVAQSPRYKITEKSQAVAFWCDPISGHATLYWYRQILGQGPELLVQFQDESVVDDSQLPKDRFSAERLKGVDSTLKIQPAELGDSAMYLCASSPGLSSYGYTFGSGTRLTVV.

The chain combines TRBV11-2 with TRBJ2-2; 10 positions agree with TRBD1. This CDR3 comprises 15 residues. The germline gives CDR1 SGHAT, CDR2 FQNNGV. Losses at the gene ends were 8 bases for V and 2 bases for J; bases not matched to a gene: 5. In DNA form, the CDR3 reads TGTGCCAGCTCCGGGACAGGGGACAACACCGGGGAGCTGTTTTTT. This encodes CASSGTGDNTGELFF.

This clone was detected only once. Here the CDR3 reads CASSSGQGAGTEAFF. The DNA of the CDR3 is TGCGCCAGCAGCTCCGGACAGGGGGCAGGTACTGAAGCTTTCTTT. V usage is TRBV5-1 and J usage is TRBJ1-1; 11 positions agree with TRBD1. Per the germline V gene, CDR1 is SGHRS and CDR2 is YFSETQ. The CDR3 consists of 15 residues. V was clipped by 3 bases and J by 5 bases; unmatched bases: 6.

The V call is TRBV5-1, the J call TRBJ2-5; D not resolved. Trimming cost V 4 bases and J 4 bases, with 8 bases left between them. The CDR3 is made up of 12 amino acids. The V gene's germline CDR1 is SGHRS and CDR2 YFSETQ. CDR3 bases: TGCGCCAGCAGCCCGGAGAGAGAGACCCAGTACTTC. The encoded protein is CASSPERETQYF.

This CDR3 is CASSLLQGDTGELFF. As DNA, the CDR3 is TGCGCCAGCAGCTTGCTACAGGGAGACACCGGGGAGCTGTTTTTT. This chain joins TRBV5-1 and TRBJ2-2; D might be TRBD1 (6 bases). The CDR3 sequence is 15 residues long. Trimming took off 1 base at V and 3 bases at J, with 10 bases between the two ends. Germline CDR1 SGHRS, CDR2 YFSETQ.

This chain connects TRBV19 to TRBJ1-2; TRBD1 might be the D (5 bases). V lost 7 bases to trimming and J lost 8 bases, with 17 bases between them. The CDR3 is made up of 13 amino acids. From germline, CDR1 is LNHDA and CDR2 SQIVND (reference sequence). DNA for the CDR3: TGTGCCAGTACCGAACAAACAACAGGCGGCTACACCTTC. This gives the protein CASTEQTTGGYTF.

This clone has more than one count but fewer than ten. The rearrangement uses TRBV28 and TRBJ2-7; D ambiguous. V was pared by 3 bases and J by 6 bases, with 15 bases between. The CDR3 sequence is 14 residues long. CDR1 and CDR2 (germline): MDHEN, SYDVKM. The CDR3 DNA is TGTGCCAGCAGTTTTTTTCCCCCTCCCTCCGAGCAGTACTTC. Encoded protein: CASSFFPPPSEQYF.

The chain has TRBV18 and TRBJ2-2; 8 bases align to TRBD1. Germline values: CDR1 KGHSH, CDR2 LQKENI. The CDR3 extends over 15 amino acids. With V trimmed by 5 bases and J by 4 bases, 6 bases remained unmatched. The CDR3 DNA reads TGTGCCAGCTCAGCGGACAGGGTGCGCACCGGGGAGCTGTTTTTT. It codes for CASSADRVRTGELFF. The full variable domain, rest sourced from reference TRBV18 and TRBJ2-2, is NAGVMQNPRHLVRRRGQEARLRCSPMKGHSHVYWYRQLPEEGLKFMVYLQKENIIDESGMPKERFSAEFPKEGPSILRIQQVVRGDSAAYFCASSADRVRTGELFFGEGSRLTVL.

The V gene is TRBV29-1, the J gene TRBJ2-4; 7 bases align to TRBD1. J was trimmed by 7 bases and V by 3 bases; bases with no gene match: 6. Looked up from germline, CDR1 is SQVTM and CDR2 is ANQGSEA. The CDR3 covers 13 residues. CDR3 bases: TGCAGCGTTGACCCAACAGGGGATAACATTCAGTACTTC. Protein product: CSVDPTGDNIQYF.

The chain couples TRBV6-8 to TRBJ2-1; D is possibly TRBD2 (5 bases). Per germline, CDR1 MNHGY and CDR2 SAAAGT. The CDR3 is 14 amino acids. V was clipped by 8 bases and J by 4 bases, with 15 bases between them. The CDR3 sequence: CASSSNEGYNEQFF. CDR3 DNA sequence: TGTGCCAGCTCCAGTAACGAGGGTTACAATGAGCAGTTCTTC.

The chain has TRBV7-9 and TRBJ2-6; tentatively, D is TRBD1 (5 bases). The CDR3 has 15 amino acids. Between the trimmed V and J ends, which lost 2 bases and 4 bases, there was a span of 9 bases. CDR1 is SEHNR, CDR2 FQNEAQ, per germline (reference sequence). This chain's CDR3 is CASSLLGRGANVLTF. The CDR3 nucleotides read TGTGCCAGCAGCTTATTGGGGCGCGGGGCCAACGTCCTGACTTTC.

The V call is TRBV20-1, the J call TRBJ2-7; D gene unclear. The V and J ends lost 3 bases and 6 bases respectively, with 9 bases between them. The CDR3 consists of 11 residues. CDR1 and CDR2 from the germline V gene are DFQATT and SNEGSKA (reference sequence). The CDR3 DNA follows: TGCAGTGCTAGGACCTCCACCGAGCAGTACTTC. Its translation: CSARTSTEQYF.

The V gene is TRBV4-1, the J gene TRBJ2-1, with a tentative D call TRBD1 (5 bases). The CDR3 runs 11 residues. Germline V CDR1 and CDR2: MGHRA, YSYEKL. The V end was cut by 5 bases, the J end by 6 bases, with 5 bases between. The chain's CDR3 is CASSDSNEQFF. The CDR3 DNA sequence: TGCGCCAGCAGCGACAGCAATGAGCAGTTCTTC.

This sequence joins TRBV6-1 and TRBJ1-4; 8 nucleotides agree with TRBD1. V shed 10 bases, J shed 4 bases, and the junction held 5 bases outside the gene matches. The CDR3 contains 13 residues. Germline-derived CDR1 and CDR2 are MNHNS and SASEGT. CDR3 sequence: CATPGQDNEKLFF. CDR3 in DNA: TGTGCCACCCCGGGACAGGATAATGAAAAACTGTTTTTT.

The chain is built from TRBV19 and TRBJ1-1, with D hard to call. The CDR3 loop spans 14 amino acids. CDR1 and CDR2 from the germline V gene are LNHDA and SQIVND (reference sequence). V dropped 7 bases and J dropped 0 bases, with 12 bases sitting between them. CDR3 sequence reads: CASISSSLNTEAFF. The CDR3 bases are TGTGCCAGTATATCAAGCAGCCTGAACACTGAAGCTTTCTTT.

J is TRBJ2-5 and V is TRBV2; D is ambiguous. The CDR3 runs 13 residues. Trimming removed 3 bases at V and 7 bases at J, with 12 bases between. Germline V gene sequence: CDR1 SNHLY, CDR2 FYNNEI. CDR3 sequence (DNA): TGTGCCAGCAGTGAGCAGGACCCCGGGACCCAGTACTTC. Translated, it gives CASSEQDPGTQYF.

The chain carries TRBV5-1 and TRBJ1-2, with a weak D call TRBD1 (5 bases). Germline V CDR1 and CDR2: SGHRS, YFSETQ. This CDR3 spans 14 amino acids. Between the trimmed V and J ends, which lost 0 bases and 3 bases, there was a span of 9 bases. The CDR3 loop is CASSLDTGDYGYTF. The CDR3 region has the DNA TGCGCCAGCAGCTTGGATACAGGAGACTATGGCTACACCTTC.

The J gene is TRBJ2-7, the V gene TRBV5-6, with 7 nucleotides matching TRBD1. From germline, CDR1 is SGHDT and CDR2 YYEEEE. Trimming removed 3 bases from V and 4 bases from J; junction bases left unmatched: 7. The CDR3 extends over 14 amino acids. CDR3 region: CASSSSQGSYEQYF. CDR3 sequence (DNA): TGTGCCAGCAGCTCATCACAGGGGTCGTACGAGCAGTACTTC.

This chain joins TRBV6-6 and TRBJ1-1; D ambiguous. This CDR3 is built from 13 residues. Trimming took 5 bases from V and 0 from J, leaving 7 bases between them. Germline loops: CDR1 MNHNY, CDR2 SVGAGI (reference sequence). The CDR3 sequence: CASSGRLNTEAFF. CDR3 sequence (DNA): TGTGCCAGCAGTGGCCGATTGAACACTGAAGCTTTCTTT.

The V and J genes are TRBV6-5 and TRBJ1-4; D is unresolved. CDR3 length: 15 residues. The ends were cut back, 0 bases at V and 0 bases at J, with 5 bases in the middle. Germline CDR1 reads MNHEY; CDR2 reads SVGAGI. Written as DNA, the CDR3 is TGTGCCAGCAGTTACTCAGGGTCAACTAATGAAAAACTGTTTTTT. This gives the protein CASSYSGSTNEKLFF.

This chain joins TRBV27 and TRBJ2-5, with D perhaps being TRBD1 or TRBD2 (6 bases each). The closer fit of TRBJ2-7 to the DNA end suggests the J call may be wrong. The germline gives CDR1 MNHEY, CDR2 SMNVEV (reference sequence). This CDR3 is 13 amino acids long. For the CDR3, the DNA is TGTGCCAGCAGTTTAAGTCCGGGGGCCGAGCAGTACTTC. As protein: CASSLSPGAEQYF.

The CDR3 sequence is CASSEGLAGYEQYF. The DNA for the CDR3 is TGTGCCAGCAGTGAAGGACTAGCGGGCTACGAGCAGTACTTC. The rearrangement joins TRBV6-1 to TRBJ2-7, with TRBD2 matching 10 bases. The CDR3 sequence is 14 residues long. The germline CDR1 and CDR2 sequences are MNHNS and SASEGT. The V segment lost 1 base and the J segment 3 bases; nucleotides outside the gene matches: 0.

DNA of the CDR3: TGTGCCACTGACGGTCTCGGGGCCAACGTCCTGACTTTC. Its protein product is CATDGLGANVLTF. The chain uses TRBV19 and TRBJ2-6; D is undetermined. In germline, CDR1 is LNHDA, CDR2 SQIVND (reference sequence). CDR3 length: 13 amino acids. Trimming stripped 10 bases from V and 4 bases from J, with 11 bases between. The complete variable domain, with remaining parts taken from reference TRBV19 and TRBJ2-6, reads DGGITQSPKYLFRKEGQNVTLSCEQNLNHDAMYWYRQDPGQGLRLIYYSQIVNDFQKGDIAEGYSVSREKKESFPLTVTSAQKNPTAFYLCATDGLGANVLTFGAGSRLTVL.

The chain has TRBV10-3 and TRBJ1-1; the D gene is possibly TRBD1 (5 bases). CDR1 is ENHRY, CDR2 SYGVKD, per germline. The CDR3 totals 13 residues. V lost 6 bases and J lost 4, with 12 bases in between. CDR3 sequence: CAISAGFSTEAFF. The CDR3 nucleotides are TGTGCCATCAGCGCAGGGTTCAGCACTGAAGCTTTCTTT.